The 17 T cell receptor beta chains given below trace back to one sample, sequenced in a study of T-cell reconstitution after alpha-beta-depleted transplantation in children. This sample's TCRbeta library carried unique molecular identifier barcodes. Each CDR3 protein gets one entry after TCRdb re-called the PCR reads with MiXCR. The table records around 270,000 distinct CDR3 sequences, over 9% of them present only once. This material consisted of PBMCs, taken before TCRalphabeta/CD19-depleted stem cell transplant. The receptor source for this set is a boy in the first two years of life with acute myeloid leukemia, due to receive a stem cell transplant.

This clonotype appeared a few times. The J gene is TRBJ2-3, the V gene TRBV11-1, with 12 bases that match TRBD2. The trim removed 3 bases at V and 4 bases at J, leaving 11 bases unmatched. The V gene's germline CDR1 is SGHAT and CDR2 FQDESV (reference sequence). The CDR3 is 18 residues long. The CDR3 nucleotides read TGTGCCAGCAGCTTGCGGCCTAGCGGGAGGGCCGTGTCAGATACGCAGTATTTT. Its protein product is CASSLRPSGRAVSDTQYF.

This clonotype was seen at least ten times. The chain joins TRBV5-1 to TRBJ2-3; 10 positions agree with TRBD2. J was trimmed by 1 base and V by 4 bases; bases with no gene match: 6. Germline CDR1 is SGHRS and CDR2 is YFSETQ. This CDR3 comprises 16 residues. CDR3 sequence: CASSPGLAFRTDTQYF. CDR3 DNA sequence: TGCGCCAGCAGCCCGGGACTAGCGTTTCGCACAGATACGCAGTATTTT.

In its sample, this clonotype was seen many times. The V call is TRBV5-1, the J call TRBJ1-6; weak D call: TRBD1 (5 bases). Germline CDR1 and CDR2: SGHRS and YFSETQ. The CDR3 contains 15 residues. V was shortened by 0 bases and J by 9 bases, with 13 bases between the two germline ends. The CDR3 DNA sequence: TGCGCCAGCAGCTTGGCCCAGGAGGGGACTTCACCCCTCCACTTT. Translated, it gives CASSLAQEGTSPLHF.

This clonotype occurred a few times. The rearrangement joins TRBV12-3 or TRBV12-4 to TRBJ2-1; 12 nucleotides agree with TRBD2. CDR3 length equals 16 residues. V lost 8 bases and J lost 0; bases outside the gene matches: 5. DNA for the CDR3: TGTGCCAGCCGGACTAGCGGGATCCTCTCCTACAATGAGCAGTTCTTC. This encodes CASRTSGILSYNEQFF.

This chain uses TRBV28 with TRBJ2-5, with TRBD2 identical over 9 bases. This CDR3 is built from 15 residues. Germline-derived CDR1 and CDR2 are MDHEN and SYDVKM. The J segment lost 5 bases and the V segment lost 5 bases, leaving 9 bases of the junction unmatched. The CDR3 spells CASSKRRGGLETQYF. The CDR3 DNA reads TGTGCCAGCAGTAAAAGGCGGGGGGGCCTTGAGACCCAGTACTTC.

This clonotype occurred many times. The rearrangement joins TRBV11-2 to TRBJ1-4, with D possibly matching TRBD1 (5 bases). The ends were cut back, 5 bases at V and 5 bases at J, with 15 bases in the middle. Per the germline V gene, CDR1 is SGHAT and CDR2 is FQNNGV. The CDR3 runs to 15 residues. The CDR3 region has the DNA TGTGCCAGCAGCCCCTGGGACGGGCAGAATGAAAAACTGTTTTTT. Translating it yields CASSPWDGQNEKLFF.

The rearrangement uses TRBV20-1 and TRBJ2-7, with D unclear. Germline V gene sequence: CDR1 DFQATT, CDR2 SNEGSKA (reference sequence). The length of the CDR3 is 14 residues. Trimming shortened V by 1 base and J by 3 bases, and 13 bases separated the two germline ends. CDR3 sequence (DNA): TGCAGTGCTAGAGTAGTGGAGAATCACTACGAGCAGTACTTC. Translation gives CSARVVENHYEQYF.

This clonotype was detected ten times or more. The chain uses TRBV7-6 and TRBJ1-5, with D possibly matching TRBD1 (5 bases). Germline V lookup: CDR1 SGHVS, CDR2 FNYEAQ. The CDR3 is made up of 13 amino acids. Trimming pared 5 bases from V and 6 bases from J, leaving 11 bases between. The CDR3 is CASSTRDAQPQHF. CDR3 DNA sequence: TGTGCCAGCAGCACCCGGGACGCTCAGCCCCAGCATTTT.

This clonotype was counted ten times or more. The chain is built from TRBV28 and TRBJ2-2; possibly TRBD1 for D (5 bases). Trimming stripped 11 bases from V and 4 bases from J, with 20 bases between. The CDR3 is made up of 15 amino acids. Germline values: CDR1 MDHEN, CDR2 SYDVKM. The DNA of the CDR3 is TGTGCCTCAGCAGGGCTAGAAAGTCGCACCGGGGAGCTGTTTTTT. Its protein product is CASAGLESRTGELFF.

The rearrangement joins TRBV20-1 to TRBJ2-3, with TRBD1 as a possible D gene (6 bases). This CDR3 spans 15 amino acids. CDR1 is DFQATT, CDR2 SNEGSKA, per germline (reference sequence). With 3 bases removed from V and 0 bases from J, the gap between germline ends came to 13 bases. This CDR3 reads CSASPWTASTDTQYF. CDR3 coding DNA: TGCAGTGCTAGTCCCTGGACAGCTAGCACAGATACGCAGTATTTT.

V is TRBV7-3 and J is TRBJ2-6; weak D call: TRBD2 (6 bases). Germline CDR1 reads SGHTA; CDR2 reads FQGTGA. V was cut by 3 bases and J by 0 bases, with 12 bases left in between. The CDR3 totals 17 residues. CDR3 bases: TGTGCCAGCAGCTTGGGACTGCCAAACTCTGGGGCCAACGTCCTGACTTTC. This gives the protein CASSLGLPNSGANVLTF.

CDR3 amino acids: CASSGLVGSSYEQYF. The CDR3 coding sequence is TGTGCCAGCAGTGGTTTAGTGGGTAGCTCCTACGAGCAGTACTTC. The rearrangement links TRBV25-1 to TRBJ2-7; D uncertain. This CDR3 is built from 15 residues. Germline CDR1 MGHDK, CDR2 SYGVNS. V lost 4 bases to trimming and J lost 0 bases, with 13 bases between them.

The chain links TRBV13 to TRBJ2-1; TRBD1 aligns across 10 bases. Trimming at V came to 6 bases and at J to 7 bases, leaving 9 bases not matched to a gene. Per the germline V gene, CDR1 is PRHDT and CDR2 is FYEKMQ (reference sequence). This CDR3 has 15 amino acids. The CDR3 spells CASSERDRGPNEQFF. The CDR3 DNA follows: TGTGCCAGCAGTGAAAGGGACAGGGGACCGAATGAGCAGTTCTTC.

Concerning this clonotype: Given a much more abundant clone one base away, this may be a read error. The CDR3 DNA follows: TGCGCCAGCAGCTTGGAGGGCCTAGGGGGAGTCGATGAGCAGTTCTTC. It yields the protein CASSLEGLGGVDEQFF. This rearrangement joins TRBV5-1 to TRBJ2-1, with D perhaps TRBD1 (6 bases). The CDR3 is made up of 16 amino acids. Germline V gives CDR1 SGHRS, CDR2 YFSETQ. The germline V and J ends were trimmed by 0 bases and 8 bases, with 18 bases remaining between them.

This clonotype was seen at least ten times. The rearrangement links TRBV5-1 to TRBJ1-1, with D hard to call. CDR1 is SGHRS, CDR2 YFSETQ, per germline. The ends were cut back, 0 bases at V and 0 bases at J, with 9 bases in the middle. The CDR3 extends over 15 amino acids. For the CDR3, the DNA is TGCGCCAGCAGCTTGGCCCAGGCTATGAACACTGAAGCTTTCTTT. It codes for CASSLAQAMNTEAFF.

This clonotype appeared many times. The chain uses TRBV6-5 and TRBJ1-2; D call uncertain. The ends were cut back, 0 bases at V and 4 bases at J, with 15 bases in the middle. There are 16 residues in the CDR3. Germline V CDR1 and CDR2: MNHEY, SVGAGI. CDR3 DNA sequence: TGTGCCAGCAGTTACTCAAGCGGCAGACCGCTCTATGGCTACACCTTC. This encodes CASSYSSGRPLYGYTF.

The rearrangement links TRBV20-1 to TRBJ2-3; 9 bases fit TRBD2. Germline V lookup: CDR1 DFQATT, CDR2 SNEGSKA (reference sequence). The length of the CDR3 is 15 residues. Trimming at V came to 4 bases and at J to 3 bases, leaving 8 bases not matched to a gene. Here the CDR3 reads CSATSPGLATDTQYF. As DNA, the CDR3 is TGCAGTGCTACTTCACCGGGACTAGCAACAGATACGCAGTATTTT.